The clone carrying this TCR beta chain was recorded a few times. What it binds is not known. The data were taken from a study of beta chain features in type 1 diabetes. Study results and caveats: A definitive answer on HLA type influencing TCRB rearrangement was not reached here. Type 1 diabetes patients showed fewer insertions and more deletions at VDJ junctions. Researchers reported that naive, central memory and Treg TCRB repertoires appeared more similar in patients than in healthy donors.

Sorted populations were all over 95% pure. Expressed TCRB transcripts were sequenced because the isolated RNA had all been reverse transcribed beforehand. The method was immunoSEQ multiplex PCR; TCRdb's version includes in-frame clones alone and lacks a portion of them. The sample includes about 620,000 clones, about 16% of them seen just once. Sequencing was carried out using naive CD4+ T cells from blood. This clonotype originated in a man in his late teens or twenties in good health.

The CDR3 DNA follows: TGTGCCAGCAGCCCGGACAGGGGGCGGTGGAACATTCAGTACTTC. Translation gives CASSPDRGRWNIQYF. This chain joins TRBV7-2 and TRBJ2-4; the match to TRBD1 covers 11 bases. Germline lookup yields CDR1 SGHTA and CDR2 FQGNSA. V lost 5 bases, J lost 7 bases, and 7 bases stayed unmatched. The length of the CDR3 is 15 residues.